This T cell receptor (beta chain) was profiled in a study of blood T cells in healthy people across ages. This clonotype was counted between two and nine times. The CDR3 spans 16 residues. V was trimmed by 2 bases and J by 2 bases, leaving 14 bases between them. Germline V gives CDR1 SGHKS, CDR2 YYEKEE (reference sequence). The second PCR ran about 6 to 12 cycles with a sample-barcoded 5' primer and J-beta primers. No fewer than 3 million CDR3-containing paired-end reads came from each sample. MiXCR, applied by TCRdb to the 5' RACE reads, yields one record per CDR3 protein. This repertoire shows around 800,000 distinct CDR3 sequences, roughly 25% found once; its top ten account for 2.5% to 3.5%. The same data also went into a second study, on T cells of mothers and their children.

Material for sequencing was blood. V usage is TRBV5-5 and J usage is TRBJ2-1, with D perhaps TRBD1 or TRBD2 (5 bases each). The TCR sequence derives from a boy aged 5-17 years in good health. CDR3 in amino acids: CASSFSGTMAYNEQFF. CDR3 sequence (DNA): TGTGCCAGCAGCTTCTCCGGGACCATGGCCTACAATGAGCAGTTCTTC.